Listed below are T cell receptor beta chains from one sample, sequenced in a study of blood T cell repertoires in COVID-19. Method: immunoSEQ multiplex PCR; TCRdb's copy keeps in-frame clones and lacks some. The sample shows roughly 34,000 clones, 85% of them seen only once. Sequenced input: peripheral blood. These receptors were obtained from a man of 80 years or more with active COVID-19. Each CDR3 is given with its conserved first and last residue. The order of the fields is J gene, V gene, D gene, clone size, CDR3 protein, CDR3 DNA. A D gene is named only where the DNA matches it firmly. Size is stated for part of the rows, as once, few or many counts, or as a class when the clone is expanded.

>TRBJ1-3|TRBV19|NA|once
CASSPWGGSGNTIYF
TGTGCCAGTAGTCCCTGGGGAGGTTCCGGAAACACCATATATTTT
>TRBJ2-7|TRBV7-2|TRBD2|NA
CASSLNAGGLYEQYF
TGTGCCAGCAGCTTAAACGCGGGGGGTCTCTACGAGCAGTACTTC
>TRBJ1-4|TRBV28|NA|NA
CASSFLPGKEKLFF
TGTGCCAGCAGTTTCCTGCCGGGGAAGGAAAAACTGTTTTTT
>TRBJ1-2|TRBV19|NA|NA
CASSLRVSILNAYTF
TGTGCCAGTAGTCTCCGGGTCTCAATACTCAATGCCTACACCTTC
>TRBJ1-2|TRBV28|TRBD1|NA
CASRWDRGPSSYGYTF
TGTGCCAGCAGATGGGACAGGGGCCCCTCCTCCTATGGCTACACCTTC
>TRBJ1-1|TRBV10-3|NA|medium-sized
CAISERGDTEAFF
TGTGCCATCAGTGAGCGGGGGGACACTGAAGCTTTCTTT
>TRBJ2-7|TRBV3-1/TRBV3-2|NA|NA
CASSQRDGVYEQYF
TGTGCCAGCAGCCAGCGGGATGGGGTATACGAGCAGTACTTC
>TRBJ2-3|TRBV5-4|NA|NA
CASSFSGTDTQYF
TGTGCCAGCAGCTTTTCCGGTACAGATACGCAGTATTTT
>TRBJ2-7|TRBV15|NA|NA
CATSRNRQAGNEQYF
TGTGCCACCAGCAGAAACAGGCAGGCTGGGAACGAGCAGTACTTC
>TRBJ2-7|TRBV29-1|NA|NA
CSVGKTGTPYEQYF
TGCAGCGTTGGCAAAACCGGGACACCCTACGAGCAGTACTTC
>TRBJ2-7|TRBV5-5|NA|NA
CASSNGGFEQYF
TGTGCCAGCAGCAATGGGGGGTTCGAGCAGTACTTC
>TRBJ2-1|TRBV6-4|NA|once
CASSGQAGSYNEQFF
TGTGCCAGCAGTGGCCAGGCAGGTTCCTACAATGAGCAGTTCTTC
>TRBJ2-1|TRBV11-1|TRBD2|NA
CASSLDSGGYNEQFF
TGTGCCAGCAGCTTAGACAGCGGGGGGTACAATGAGCAGTTCTTC
>TRBJ2-1|TRBV6-2/TRBV6-3|TRBD2|NA
CASSRAGGGNEQFF
TGTGCCAGCAGTCGAGCGGGGGGGGGCAATGAGCAGTTCTTC
>TRBJ2-7|TRBV5-1|NA|NA
CASSLDLRQGGHEQYF
TGCGCCAGCAGCTTGGATCTCAGGCAGGGCGGACACGAGCAGTACTTC
>TRBJ2-7|TRBV20-1|NA|NA
CSARDSLEQYF
TGCAGTGCTAGAGATAGTCTAGAGCAGTACTTC
>TRBJ2-2|TRBV6-6|TRBD1|NA
CASSSGQGATGELFF
TGTGCCAGCAGTTCCGGACAGGGGGCCACCGGGGAGCTGTTTTTT
>TRBJ1-4|TRBV7-9|NA|NA
CASSLLAGVKAGTNEKLFF
TGTGCCAGCAGCTTACTAGCGGGGGTCAAGGCGGGAACTAATGAAAAACTGTTTTTT
>TRBJ1-3|TRBV7-2|NA|NA
CASSLSGAYSGNTIYF
TGTGCCAGCAGCTTATCAGGGGCTTACTCTGGAAACACCATATATTTT
>TRBJ1-5|TRBV2|NA|NA
CASRDREDSNQPQHF
TGTGCCAGCAGGGACAGAGAGGATAGCAATCAGCCCCAGCATTTT
>TRBJ1-4|TRBV5-4|TRBD1|NA
CASSTIDRDNEKLFF
TGTGCCAGCAGTACTATCGACAGGGACAATGAAAAACTGTTTTTT
>TRBJ1-5|TRBV27|NA|NA
CASSPRAAGNQPQHF
TGTGCCAGCAGTCCGAGGGCGGCGGGCAATCAGCCCCAGCATTTT
>TRBJ2-7|TRBV7-2|NA|few
CASSDLSRGAYEQYF
TGTGCCAGCAGCGACCTCTCCAGGGGGGCCTACGAGCAGTACTTC
>TRBJ1-2|TRBV6-6|TRBD1|NA
CASSSWTGDGYTF
TGTGCCAGCAGTTCCTGGACAGGAGATGGCTACACCTTC
>TRBJ1-1|TRBV29-1|TRBD1|NA
CSVRGTGTEAFF
TGCAGCGTTCGTGGGACAGGAACTGAAGCTTTCTTT
>TRBJ1-5|TRBV6-2/TRBV6-3|TRBD1|NA
CASSSLGQGIQPQHF
TGTGCCAGCAGCTCCCTGGGACAGGGGATTCAGCCCCAGCATTTT
>TRBJ2-5|TRBV11-2|TRBD2|NA
CASSFQLAGGTYQETQYF
TGTGCCAGCAGCTTTCAACTAGCGGGGGGCACGTACCAAGAGACCCAGTACTTC
>TRBJ2-2|TRBV24-1|TRBD1|NA
CATSDFMGQGPGELFF
TGTGCCACCAGTGATTTTATGGGACAGGGCCCCGGGGAGCTGTTTTTT
>TRBJ1-1|TRBV7-2|NA|few
CASSPMGGPGRTNQAFF
TGTGCCAGCAGCCCAATGGGGGGACCGGGACGGACCAATCAAGCTTTCTTT
>TRBJ1-2|TRBV6-1|NA|NA
CASSDNSYGYTF
TGTGCCAGCAGTGACAACAGCTATGGCTACACCTTC
>TRBJ2-1|TRBV6-5|NA|NA
CASTRARNEQFF
TGTGCCAGCACCAGGGCGCGGAATGAGCAGTTCTTC
>TRBJ2-1|TRBV6-2/TRBV6-3|TRBD2|NA
CASSLPGGGSYNEQFF
TGTGCCAGCAGCCTTCCGGGCGGGGGGAGCTACAATGAGCAGTTCTTC
>TRBJ1-6|TRBV28|NA|NA
CASSPPGAYSPLHF
TGTGCCAGCTCGCCCCCAGGGGCGTATTCACCCCTCCACTTT
>TRBJ2-3|TRBV6-4|TRBD1|NA
CASSKTGERDTQYF
TGTGCCAGCAGTAAAACAGGGGAACGAGATACGCAGTATTTT
>TRBJ2-3|TRBV5-4|TRBD2|NA
CASSRLAGRNTDTQYF
TGTGCCAGCAGCCGTCTAGCGGGGAGGAACACAGATACGCAGTATTTT
>TRBJ1-2|TRBV2|NA|NA
CASSEARRGGYTF
TGTGCCAGCAGTGAAGCGCGACGCGGTGGCTACACCTTC
>TRBJ2-7|TRBV10-3|TRBD1|NA
CAISESTGIYEQYF
TGTGCCATCAGTGAGTCGACAGGGATCTACGAGCAGTACTTC
>TRBJ2-3|TRBV5-8|NA|NA
CASRLGTLDTDTQYF
TGTGCCAGCAGGTTGGGGACACTCGACACAGATACGCAGTATTTT
>TRBJ2-3|TRBV7-2|NA|NA
CASSSSRGTDTQYF
TGTGCCAGCAGCTCCTCTCGAGGGACAGATACGCAGTATTTT
>TRBJ1-2|TRBV3-1/TRBV3-2|NA|once
CASSLSRDTANYGYTF
TGTGCCAGCAGTCTTTCCCGGGACACGGCTAACTATGGCTACACCTTC
>TRBJ2-1|TRBV5-1|TRBD2|NA
CASFPGALAGLNEQFF
TGCGCCAGCTTCCCGGGGGCCTTAGCGGGGCTCAATGAGCAGTTCTTC
>TRBJ1-5|TRBV4-1|NA|few
CASSLSLYRGLNQPQHF
TGCGCCAGCAGCCTTAGTCTTTATCGAGGGCTGAATCAGCCCCAGCATTTT
>TRBJ2-5|TRBV9|NA|once
CASTVSGGAETQYF
TGTGCCAGCACCGTCAGCGGAGGGGCGGAGACCCAGTACTTC
>TRBJ2-7|TRBV7-9|NA|NA
CASSLSLSYEQYF
TGTGCCAGCAGCTTATCCCTTAGCTACGAGCAGTACTTC
>TRBJ2-7|TRBV5-1|TRBD2|NA
CASSSGLAGLEQYF
TGCGCCAGCAGCTCTGGACTAGCGGGGCTCGAGCAGTACTTC
>TRBJ2-7|TRBV5-4|NA|NA
CASSLVTGNYEQYF
TGTGCCAGCAGCTTGGTGACAGGAAACTACGAGCAGTACTTC
>TRBJ2-7|TRBV5-4|TRBD1|NA
CASSLSGTGAPEQYF
TGTGCCAGCAGCTTGAGCGGGACAGGGGCCCCCGAGCAGTACTTC
>TRBJ2-3|TRBV18|NA|NA
CASSRGGTDTQYF
TGTGCCAGCTCACGGGGGGGCACAGATACGCAGTATTTT
>TRBJ2-3|TRBV6-5|NA|NA
CASSYSRWGGSDTQYF
TGTGCCAGCAGTTACTCGCGATGGGGGGGCTCGGATACGCAGTATTTT
>TRBJ1-1|TRBV14|NA|few
CASSQGFSEAFF
TGTGCCAGCAGCCAAGGCTTCAGTGAAGCTTTCTTT
>TRBJ2-2|TRBV10-3|TRBD1|once
CAISEGTDTGELFF
TGTGCCATCAGTGAGGGGACAGACACCGGGGAGCTGTTTTTT
>TRBJ2-3|TRBV6-5|TRBD1|NA
CASSYVGQGTDTQYF
TGTGCCAGCAGTTACGTAGGACAGGGCACAGATACGCAGTATTTT
>TRBJ1-5|TRBV5-6|NA|NA
CASSRRSGNQPQHF
TGTGCCAGCAGTAGGAGGTCTGGCAATCAGCCCCAGCATTTT
>TRBJ2-1|TRBV5-4|TRBD1|NA
CASSPTGTVYNEQFF
TGTGCCAGCAGTCCTACCGGGACAGTCTACAATGAGCAGTTCTTC